The 29 T cell receptor beta chains listed next were all sequenced from one sample in a study of human T cells and chemical hapten exposure (dated by TCRdb to 2020 to 2023). What the time point label conveys for this sample: patch test 2, 6 weeks after DPC sensitization. In light of the paper, this sample's treatment or condition label describes: therapeutic diphenylcyclopropenone sensitization with weekly scalp DPC. The library came from RACE. Sequenced using a NextSeq 500. TCRdb applied fastp at Q25 and MiXCR to the public reads, then kept only in-frame beta chains. A single entry per CDR3 protein holds the most common genes and DNA from its merged rows. A total of tens of thousands of distinct CDR3 sequences appear in this sample, about 9% of them only once. Under 3.5% of the sample is held by the ten biggest clonotypes. Sequencing used whole blood, obtained in connection with sensitization to the hapten diphenylcyclopropenone (DPC). All receptors come from a woman in her forties or fifties with alopecia areata. Some clones in this sample may be carry-over from other donors' samples.

This clonotype was seen more than once but under ten times. The J gene is TRBJ1-6, the V gene TRBV7-9, with TRBD1 matching 9 bases. Germline V CDR1 and CDR2: SEHNR, FQNEAQ (reference sequence). The ends lost 7 bases at V and 11 bases at J; junction bases unmatched: 12. The CDR3 loop spans 15 amino acids. The CDR3 reads CASTTFGTGNPPLHF. The CDR3 DNA reads as TGTGCCAGCACGACATTTGGGACAGGGAACCCACCCCTCCACTTT.

This clonotype came up a few times. The chain couples TRBV7-2 to TRBJ2-3; D ambiguous. Germline loops: CDR1 SGHTA, CDR2 FQGNSA. V lost 5 bases, J lost 1 base, and 10 bases lay in between. The CDR3 length is 14 residues. Here the CDR3 reads CASSPRAGTDTQYF. DNA for the CDR3: TGTGCCAGCAGCCCCCGGGCGGGCACAGATACGCAGTATTTT. Full variable domain (missing parts from reference TRBV7-2 and TRBJ2-3): GAGVSQSPSNKVTEKGKDVELRCDPISGHTALYWYRQSLGQGLEFLIYFQGNSAPDKSGLPSDRFSAERTGGSVSTLTIQRTQQEDSAVYLCASSPRAGTDTQYFGPGTRLTVL.

This clonotype was seen more than once but under ten times. The chain links TRBV28 to TRBJ2-7; D is possibly TRBD2 (6 bases). Germline lookup yields CDR1 MDHEN and CDR2 SYDVKM. The length of the CDR3 is 14 residues. V lost 7 bases, J lost 0 bases, and 13 bases lay in between. This chain's CDR3 is CASTNGGSSYEQYF. DNA for the CDR3: TGTGCCAGCACAAACGGAGGGAGCTCCTACGAGCAGTACTTC.

Notes on this clonotype: This may be a read error, as it is one base from a much larger clone. The V call is TRBV14, the J call TRBJ1-1; no firm D call. Per germline, CDR1 SGHDN and CDR2 FVKESK. CDR3 length: 13 residues. As DNA, the CDR3 is TGTGCCAGCACCCAAGTCCAAACGACTGAAGCTTTCTTT. It is translated as CASTQVQTTEAFF.

This clonotype showed up just a few times. V and J are TRBV13 and TRBJ2-1; 7 nucleotides align to TRBD1. This CDR3 comprises 14 residues. Germline-derived CDR1 and CDR2 are PRHDT and FYEKMQ (reference sequence). V was pared by 5 bases and J by 7 bases, with 8 bases of the junction left unmatched. The CDR3 bases are TGTGCCAGCAGCCAGGGGACAGACGGGAATGAGCAGTTCTTC. This codes for CASSQGTDGNEQFF. Together with reference TRBV13 and TRBJ2-1, the CDR3 gives the full variable domain: AAGVIQSPRHLIKEKRETATLKCYPIPRHDTVYWYQQGPGQDPQFLISFYEKMQSDKGSIPDRFSAQQFSDYHSELNMSSLELGDSALYFCASSQGTDGNEQFFGPGTRLTVL.

The chain combines TRBV27 with TRBJ2-4; a weak D match, TRBD1 (6 bases). In germline, CDR1 is MNHEY, CDR2 SMNVEV (reference sequence). V was shortened by 4 bases and J by 9 bases, with 10 bases between the two germline ends. The CDR3 spans 12 residues. CDR3 region: CASSSQGFIQYF. As DNA, the CDR3 is TGTGCCAGCAGTTCCCAGGGGTTCATTCAGTACTTC.

This clonotype has ten or more counts. V gene TRBV7-2 combines with J gene TRBJ2-3; D not resolved. The CDR3 is made up of 13 amino acids. The germline V gene has CDR1 SGHTA and CDR2 FQGNSA. Trimming shortened V by 3 bases and J by 0 bases, and 4 bases separated the two germline ends. The CDR3 spells CASSFPSTDTQYF. DNA for the CDR3: TGTGCCAGCAGCTTCCCTAGCACAGATACGCAGTATTTT.

The chain combines TRBV6-5 with TRBJ2-1, with D hard to call. The CDR3 consists of 12 residues. From germline, CDR1 is MNHEY and CDR2 SVGAGI. Deletions cut 6 bases from V and 6 bases from J, with 9 bases between. CDR3 sequence: CASSPWGNEQFF. The DNA of the CDR3 is TGTGCCAGCAGCCCGTGGGGCAATGAGCAGTTCTTC.

This clonotype was seen a handful of times. This sequence joins TRBV4-3 and TRBJ1-4; D is uncertain. The length of the CDR3 is 13 residues. Germline lookup yields CDR1 LGHNA and CDR2 YSLEER. The V end lost 0 bases, the J end lost 8 bases, and 7 bases lay between the germline ends. The CDR3 reads CASSQERGEKLFF. CDR3 sequence (DNA): TGCGCCAGCAGCCAAGAACGGGGAGAAAAACTGTTTTTT.

This clonotype was found many times. The chain uses TRBV6-5 and TRBJ1-2; D is unresolved. From germline, CDR1 is MNHEY and CDR2 SVGAGI. This CDR3 is 14 amino acids long. V was clipped by 2 bases and J by 7 bases, with 14 bases between them. Here the CDR3 DNA reads TGTGCCAGCAGTTACAGGCAGGCAGTCGGTGGCTACACCTTC. Translation: CASSYRQAVGGYTF.

This chain uses TRBV20-1 with TRBJ1-5, with unresolved D. The germline V gene has CDR1 DFQATT and CDR2 SNEGSKA (reference sequence). The CDR3 has 13 residues. V lost 7 bases, J lost 1 base, and 11 bases lay in between. CDR3 bases: TGCAGTGGAGGGCAGGTGAGCAATCAGCCCCAGCATTTT. Translating gives CSGGQVSNQPQHF.

The chain carries TRBV6-6 and TRBJ1-6, with D hard to call. CDR3 length equals 14 residues. Trimming removed 6 bases from V and 5 bases from J, with 11 bases in between. Germline CDR1 reads MNHNY; CDR2 reads SVGAGI (reference sequence). The CDR3 here is CASRPFGDNSPLHF. The CDR3, as DNA: TGTGCCAGCAGGCCCTTTGGGGATAATTCACCCCTCCACTTT.

This clonotype showed up just a few times. The chain is built from TRBV2 and TRBJ2-4; D is possibly TRBD1 (6 bases). The germline CDR1 and CDR2 sequences are SNHLY and FYNNEI. Trimming left V 5 bases short and J 0 bases short, with 17 bases between. The CDR3 is 17 residues long. The CDR3 sequence is CASSPGQPLLAKNIQYF. The DNA of the CDR3 is TGTGCCAGCAGTCCCGGACAGCCCCTGCTAGCCAAAAACATTCAGTACTTC.

This clonotype was seen repeatedly, ten times or more. The chain carries TRBV29-1 and TRBJ1-2; no clear D gene. Germline values: CDR1 SQVTM, CDR2 ANQGSEA. With 0 bases removed from V and 7 bases from J, the gap between germline ends came to 6 bases. The CDR3 contains 11 residues. For the CDR3, the DNA is TGCAGCGTTGAAGAAGACTCTGGCTACACCTTC. Protein sequence: CSVEEDSGYTF.

In this sample, this clonotype turned up a few times. This sequence joins TRBV20-1 and TRBJ2-1; D is undetermined. The germline V and J ends were trimmed by 6 bases and 3 bases, with 15 bases remaining between them. Germline V gives CDR1 DFQATT, CDR2 SNEGSKA (reference sequence). This CDR3 spans 14 amino acids. The DNA for the CDR3 is TGCAGTGCGTTTCTGGGTAAAGTCTACAATGAGCAGTTCTTC. It codes for CSAFLGKVYNEQFF.

This clonotype was observed a handful of times. This chain connects TRBV11-2 to TRBJ2-1, with a weak D call TRBD1 (5 bases). CDR1 is SGHAT, CDR2 FQNNGV, per germline. This CDR3 contains 16 residues. Trimming took 3 bases from V and 7 from J, leaving 19 bases between them. CDR3 loop: CASSFRSLGRDNEQFF. CDR3 DNA: TGTGCCAGCAGCTTTAGATCCCTAGGCAGGGATAATGAGCAGTTCTTC. The full variable domain, rest sourced from reference TRBV11-2 and TRBJ2-1, is EAGVAQSPRYKIIEKRQSVAFWCNPISGHATLYWYQQILGQGPKLLIQFQNNGVVDDSQLPKDRFSAERLKGVDSTLKIQPAKLEDSAVYLCASSFRSLGRDNEQFFGPGTRLTVL.

This clonotype was seen a few times. The chain combines TRBV28 with TRBJ2-4; TRBD2 matches 7 bases. The CDR3 consists of 12 residues. V lost 5 bases and J lost 9; bases outside the gene matches: 4. Germline V lookup: CDR1 MDHEN, CDR2 SYDVKM. The CDR3 DNA sequence: TGTGCCAGCAGTGGTCGGACTAGCATTCAGTACTTC. Amino acids: CASSGRTSIQYF.

This clonotype appeared many times. V and J are TRBV12-3 or TRBV12-4 and TRBJ2-3, with 11 positions matching TRBD2. Trimming cost V 7 bases and J 5 bases; bases outside gene matches: 8. This CDR3 has 15 residues. The CDR3: CASTIAGGDLDTQYF. CDR3 sequence (DNA): TGTGCCAGCACCATAGCGGGAGGGGATTTAGATACGCAGTATTTT.

This clonotype came up a few times. V gene TRBV5-4 combines with J gene TRBJ1-1; 7 bases line up with TRBD1. Germline V lookup: CDR1 SGHNT, CDR2 YYREEE (reference sequence). The CDR3 has 17 residues. V lost 0 bases to trimming and J lost 2 bases; unmatched junction nucleotides: 10. CDR3 in DNA: TGTGCCAGCAGCTTGGCCAAGGGGGCGGGAGTCAACACTGAAGCTTTCTTT. This codes for CASSLAKGAGVNTEAFF.

This clonotype was seen more than once but under ten times. The chain employs TRBV20-1 and TRBJ2-7; 8 positions agree with TRBD2. This CDR3 has 13 amino acids. The V and J ends lost 0 bases and 3 bases, in that order; junction bases with no gene match: 1. Germline V gives CDR1 DFQATT, CDR2 SNEGSKA (reference sequence). CDR3 region: CSAREAGVYEQYF. The CDR3 nucleotides are TGCAGTGCTAGAGAAGCGGGAGTCTACGAGCAGTACTTC.

This clonotype has more than one count but fewer than ten. The chain links TRBV12-5 to TRBJ2-1; 8 bases line up with TRBD2. This CDR3 spans 16 amino acids. Per germline, CDR1 LGHNT and CDR2 FRNRAP. J gave up 6 bases and V 0 bases, and 7 bases lay outside the gene matches. The CDR3 loop reads CASGLVTGRGGNEQFF. CDR3 DNA: TGTGCTAGTGGTTTGGTAACCGGGAGGGGCGGCAATGAGCAGTTCTTC. Combining the CDR3 with reference TRBV12-5 and TRBJ2-1 gives the whole variable domain DARVTQTPRHKVTEMGQEVTMRCQPILGHNTVFWYRQTMMQGLELLAYFRNRAPLDDSGMPKDRFSAEMPDATLATLKIQPSEPRDSAVYFCASGLVTGRGGNEQFFGPGTRLTVL.

This sequence joins TRBV3-1 and TRBJ1-5; tentative D call: TRBD1 (5 bases). The length of the CDR3 is 15 residues. Germline CDR1 and CDR2: LGHDT and YNNKEL (reference sequence). The V gene lost 2 bases and the J gene lost 2 bases, with 10 bases spanning the gap. CDR3 sequence: CASSQSPGGNQPQHF. CDR3 nucleotides: TGTGCCAGCAGCCAATCTCCGGGGGGCAATCAGCCCCAGCATTTT.

In its sample, this clonotype was seen many times. This chain joins TRBV3-1 and TRBJ2-7; TRBD2 might be the D (5 bases). The CDR3 contains 15 residues. The ends were cut back, 0 bases at V and 3 bases at J, with 12 bases in the middle. Germline lookup yields CDR1 LGHDT and CDR2 YNNKEL (reference sequence). The chain's CDR3 is CASSQEVAYSYEQYF. The DNA of the CDR3 is TGTGCCAGCAGCCAAGAAGTAGCGTATAGCTACGAGCAGTACTTC.

This clonotype has only a few counts. The chain joins TRBV7-2 to TRBJ1-2; D is uncertain. Per the germline V gene, CDR1 is SGHTA and CDR2 is FQGNSA. With 5 bases removed from V and 2 bases from J, the gap between germline ends came to 9 bases. CDR3 length equals 13 residues. DNA for the CDR3: TGTGCCAGCAGCCGATACATAAACTATGGCTACACCTTC. As protein: CASSRYINYGYTF. Full variable domain (outside the CDR3, taken from reference TRBV7-2 and TRBJ1-2): GAGVSQSPSNKVTEKGKDVELRCDPISGHTALYWYRQSLGQGLEFLIYFQGNSAPDKSGLPSDRFSAERTGGSVSTLTIQRTQQEDSAVYLCASSRYINYGYTFGSGTRLTVV.

This clonotype was counted between two and nine times. The J gene is TRBJ1-2, the V gene TRBV6-4; D gene uncertain. V was cut by 6 bases and J by 5 bases, with 13 bases left in between. Germline V gene sequence: CDR1 MRHNA, CDR2 SNTAGT. The length of the CDR3 is 13 residues. As DNA, the CDR3 is TGTGCCAGCAGAGGACCGCCGGGATATGGCTACACCTTC. This encodes CASRGPPGYGYTF.

This clonotype was detected ten times or more. The rearrangement joins TRBV11-2 to TRBJ1-1; possible D gene TRBD1, 5 bases. The V gene's germline CDR1 is SGHAT and CDR2 FQNNGV. The CDR3 sequence is 13 residues long. V shed 4 bases and J shed 7 bases, with 13 bases lying between them. The CDR3 sequence: CASSSQPTDEAFF. The CDR3 DNA is TGTGCCAGCAGCTCCCAACCGACAGATGAAGCTTTCTTT. The full variable domain, with the rest looked up from reference TRBV11-2 and TRBJ1-1, is EAGVAQSPRYKIIEKRQSVAFWCNPISGHATLYWYQQILGQGPKLLIQFQNNGVVDDSQLPKDRFSAERLKGVDSTLKIQPAKLEDSAVYLCASSSQPTDEAFFGQGTRLTVV.

The V call is TRBV7-9, the J call TRBJ2-5; TRBD2 is a possible D gene (6 bases). Germline V gene data show CDR1 as SEHNR and CDR2 as FQNEAQ (reference sequence). Trimming stripped 5 bases from V and 5 bases from J, with 9 bases between. This CDR3 has 12 residues. DNA for the CDR3: TGTGCCAGCAGCGCGGGGTTGGAGACCCAGTACTTC. Encoded protein: CASSAGLETQYF. Full variable domain (missing parts from reference TRBV7-9 and TRBJ2-5): DTGVSQNPRHKITKRGQNVTFRCDPISEHNRLYWYRQTLGQGPEFLTYFQNEAQLEKSRLLSDRFSAERPKGSFSTLEIQRTEQGDSAMYLCASSAGLETQYFGPGTRLLVL.

The rearrangement links TRBV5-1 to TRBJ2-3, with TRBD2 matching 9 bases. V lost 0 bases, J lost 4 bases, and 6 bases stayed unmatched. CDR1 and CDR2 from the germline V gene are SGHRS and YFSETQ. This CDR3 contains 16 residues. The chain's CDR3 is CASSLEGTSLADTQYF. The CDR3 DNA is TGCGCCAGCAGCTTGGAGGGGACTAGCCTCGCAGATACGCAGTATTTT.

This clonotype was counted only a few times. The rearrangement links TRBV9 to TRBJ2-7, with 10 bases identical to TRBD2. Germline V gene sequence: CDR1 SGDLS, CDR2 YYNGEE. CDR3 size: 14 residues. Trimming took 4 bases from V and 5 from J; bases not matched to a gene: 6. For the CDR3, the DNA is TGTGCCAGCAGCCTAGGAGGACTAGCGGACGAGCAGTACTTC. Its translation is CASSLGGLADEQYF.